What follows is one TCR beta chain and its context. Method: immunoSEQ multiplex PCR; TCRdb's copy keeps in-frame clones and lacks some. The sample consists of about 87,000 clones, 85% to 90% of them appearing once. The data are from a study of blood T cell repertoires in COVID-19. V lost 4 bases and J 0 bases, leaving 11 bases between the germline ends. The germline gives CDR1 SGHRS, CDR2 YFSETQ. The CDR3 consists of 15 residues. Sequencing was done on a sample of peripheral blood. This TCR came from a man aged 40-55 years with acute or convalescent COVID-19. The chain is built from TRBV5-1 and TRBJ2-1, with D perhaps matching TRBD1 (5 bases). The CDR3 coding sequence is TGCGCCAGCAGCCAGACAGATAGCTCCTACAATGAGCAGTTCTTC. Protein sequence: CASSQTDSSYNEQFF. Complete variable domain (other parts from reference TRBV5-1 and TRBJ2-1): KAGVTQTPRYLIKTRGQQVTLSCSPISGHRSVSWYQQTPGQGLQFLFEYFSETQRNKGNFPGRFSGRQFSNSRSEMNVSTLELGDSALYLCASSQTDSSYNEQFFGPGTRLTVL.